The 22 T cell receptor beta chains presented below share a single source sample, sequenced in a study of cytomegalovirus exposure and HLA in healthy donors. Some clones are missing from TCRdb's copy, which holds only in-frame ones; the method was immunoSEQ multiplex PCR. The sample includes about 74,000 clones, about 93% of them seen just once. Material for sequencing was PBMCs. The receptor source for this set is a young man in good health and CMV-seropositive.

This chain connects TRBV6-5 to TRBJ2-7, with a possible D match to TRBD1 (6 bases). Trimming took 6 bases from V and 4 from J, leaving 13 bases between them. CDR1 is MNHEY, CDR2 SVGAGI, per germline. The CDR3 sequence is 13 residues long. CDR3 sequence reads: CASRLDRTYEQYF. As DNA, the CDR3 is TGTGCCAGCAGGTTAGACAGGACGTACGAGCAGTACTTC.

V usage is TRBV29-1 and J usage is TRBJ1-1; D not certain. The V end was cut by 6 bases, the J end by 4 bases, with 12 bases between. CDR3 size: 12 residues. Germline V lookup: CDR1 SQVTM, CDR2 ANQGSEA. CDR3 sequence reads: CSVKEGSTEAFF. CDR3 nucleotide sequence: TGCAGCGTCAAAGAGGGCAGCACTGAAGCTTTCTTT.

This chain uses TRBV19 with TRBJ2-2; 8 bases fit TRBD1. The CDR3 covers 15 residues. V shed 5 bases, J shed 6 bases, and the junction held 8 bases outside the gene matches. CDR1 is LNHDA, CDR2 SQIVND, per germline (reference sequence). CDR3 coding DNA: TGTGCCAGTAGTCTCGGACAGGGTAGGGCCGGGGAGCTGTTTTTT. Protein product: CASSLGQGRAGELFF. The whole variable domain, remainder taken from reference TRBV19 and TRBJ2-2, is DGGITQSPKYLFRKEGQNVTLSCEQNLNHDAMYWYRQDPGQGLRLIYYSQIVNDFQKGDIAEGYSVSREKKESFPLTVTSAQKNPTAFYLCASSLGQGRAGELFFGEGSRLTVL.

There are a few counts of this clone. The chain joins TRBV4-1 to TRBJ1-2, with D possibly matching TRBD1 (5 bases). V shed 4 bases and J shed 4 bases, with 25 bases lying between them. This CDR3 comprises 18 residues. Germline V gene lookup returns CDR1 MGHRA and CDR2 YSYEKL. The CDR3 loop is CASSPQTGGTSRGYGYTF. CDR3 DNA: TGCGCCAGCAGCCCCCAAACGGGGGGGACTTCTCGAGGCTATGGCTACACCTTC.

Only one count was recorded for this clone. The rearrangement joins TRBV28 to TRBJ2-3; 9 bases align to TRBD2. This CDR3 has 16 residues. The germline V gene has CDR1 MDHEN and CDR2 SYDVKM. After removal of 5 bases from V and 3 bases from J, the junction contained 9 bases not matched to a gene. CDR3 sequence: CASSEIAGDLTDTQYF. The CDR3 coding sequence is TGTGCCAGCAGTGAAATAGCGGGAGATCTTACAGATACGCAGTATTTT.

The chain uses TRBV5-4 and TRBJ2-2; the match to TRBD2 covers 12 bases. The CDR3 covers 16 residues. V lost 2 bases to trimming and J lost 5 bases; unmatched junction nucleotides: 4. Germline V lookup: CDR1 SGHNT, CDR2 YYREEE (reference sequence). CDR3 sequence: CASSLTGTSGTGELFF. The CDR3 bases are TGTGCCAGCAGCTTAACCGGGACTAGCGGGACCGGGGAGCTGTTTTTT.

The chain is built from TRBV2 and TRBJ1-5, with D maybe TRBD1 (6 bases). This CDR3 spans 15 amino acids. Trimming stripped 3 bases from V and 4 bases from J, with 13 bases between. Looked up from germline, CDR1 is SNHLY and CDR2 is FYNNEI. CDR3 DNA: TGTGCCAGCAGTGAGGTTTACAGGGAAAATCAGCCCCAGCATTTT. Its translation: CASSEVYRENQPQHF.

Written as DNA, the CDR3 is TGCGCCAGCAGTGAGTCGGAAGCGGGAGGGTTCAATGAGCAGTTCTTC. Protein product: CASSESEAGGFNEQFF. The chain combines TRBV10-1 with TRBJ2-1; TRBD2 matches 10 bases. This CDR3 spans 16 amino acids. From germline, CDR1 is WNHNN and CDR2 SYGVQD (reference sequence). With 0 bases clipped from V and 6 bases from J, the junction kept 5 bases outside the gene matches.

The rearrangement joins TRBV30 to TRBJ2-1; possible D gene TRBD2, 6 bases. Germline values: CDR1 GTSNPN, CDR2 SVGIG (reference sequence). The CDR3 runs to 16 residues. V was trimmed by 3 bases and J by 4 bases, leaving 19 bases between them. The CDR3 here is CAWSPPSSGFYNEQFF. The CDR3, as DNA: TGTGCCTGGAGCCCACCGTCAAGCGGGTTTTACAATGAGCAGTTCTTC.

The chain uses TRBV6-6 and TRBJ1-3, with 7 positions matching TRBD1. This CDR3 spans 15 amino acids. CDR1 is MNHNY and CDR2 is SVGAGI in the germline V gene (reference sequence). J gave up 5 bases and V 6 bases, and 10 bases lay outside the gene matches. CDR3 loop: CASSSPRTGRNTIYF. The CDR3 DNA sequence: TGTGCCAGCAGCTCCCCCCGGACAGGTAGAAACACCATATATTTT.

V and J are TRBV29-1 and TRBJ2-3; TRBD2 agrees at 15 bases. This CDR3 has 13 amino acids. Losses at the gene ends were 7 bases for V and 6 bases for J; bases not matched to a gene: 2. Germline CDR1 SQVTM, CDR2 ANQGSEA. The CDR3 DNA follows: TGCAGCGCCGGACTAGCGGGAGGGGATACGCAGTATTTT. This codes for CSAGLAGGDTQYF.

The chain links TRBV10-3 to TRBJ1-4; TRBD1 aligns across 9 bases. The CDR3 contains 15 residues. Germline CDR1 reads ENHRY; CDR2 reads SYGVKD. V lost 3 bases to trimming and J lost 5 bases; unmatched junction nucleotides: 4. The CDR3 sequence: CAISDGDRVNEKLFF. CDR3 nucleotides: TGTGCCATCAGTGACGGGGACAGGGTGAATGAAAAACTGTTTTTT.

The rearrangement uses TRBV6-4 and TRBJ2-3; TRBD1 agrees at 12 bases. Germline V gene data show CDR1 as MRHNA and CDR2 as SNTAGT. V trimming: 3 bases; J trimming: 2 bases; junction bases outside the gene matches: 0. The CDR3 spans 15 residues. The CDR3 here is CASSEGQGATDTQYF. The DNA of the CDR3 is TGTGCCAGCAGTGAGGGACAGGGGGCCACAGATACGCAGTATTTT.

V is TRBV13 and J is TRBJ2-1; 7 positions agree with TRBD2. J lost 5 bases, V lost 5 bases, and 6 bases had no gene match. CDR1 and CDR2 from the germline V gene are PRHDT and FYEKMQ (reference sequence). This CDR3 is 14 amino acids long. The CDR3 DNA is TGTGCCAGCAGCCCCATGACTAGCCACAATGAGCAGTTCTTC. This translates into CASSPMTSHNEQFF. Drawing the rest from reference TRBV13 and TRBJ2-1, the complete variable domain is AAGVIQSPRHLIKEKRETATLKCYPIPRHDTVYWYQQGPGQDPQFLISFYEKMQSDKGSIPDRFSAQQFSDYHSELNMSSLELGDSALYFCASSPMTSHNEQFFGPGTRLTVL.

The chain has TRBV2 and TRBJ2-3; 11 bases map to TRBD2. Germline-derived CDR1 and CDR2 are SNHLY and FYNNEI. The ends lost 4 bases at V and 3 bases at J; junction bases unmatched: 0. CDR3 size: 14 residues. CDR3 region: CASSASGGTDTQYF. The CDR3 region has the DNA TGTGCCAGCAGTGCTAGCGGGGGGACAGATACGCAGTATTTT.

This sequence joins TRBV19 and TRBJ1-1; no clear D gene. Trimming shortened V by 7 bases and J by 1 base, and 7 bases separated the two germline ends. Germline V gene sequence: CDR1 LNHDA, CDR2 SQIVND (reference sequence). CDR3 length equals 12 residues. CDR3 residues: CASKEPNTEAFF. For the CDR3, the DNA is TGTGCCAGTAAGGAGCCGAACACTGAAGCTTTCTTT. The full variable domain, completed using reference TRBV19 and TRBJ1-1, is DGGITQSPKYLFRKEGQNVTLSCEQNLNHDAMYWYRQDPGQGLRLIYYSQIVNDFQKGDIAEGYSVSREKKESFPLTVTSAQKNPTAFYLCASKEPNTEAFFGQGTRLTVV.

This chain uses TRBV6-1 with TRBJ2-7; no firm D call. CDR1 and CDR2 (germline): MNHNS, SASEGT. This CDR3 spans 10 amino acids. V was shortened by 9 bases and J by 3 bases, with 6 bases between the two germline ends. Here the CDR3 DNA reads TGTGCCAGTGGCGGCTACGAGCAGTACTTC. This sequence encodes CASGGYEQYF.

The chain is built from TRBV4-1 and TRBJ2-7; 11 nucleotides line up with TRBD2. The CDR3 sequence is 17 residues long. Germline-derived CDR1 and CDR2 are MGHRA and YSYEKL. J was trimmed by 5 bases and V by 1 base; bases with no gene match: 10. CDR3 DNA sequence: TGCGCCAGCAGCCAAGGGGGGGCTAGCGGGAGGCGAAACGAGCAGTACTTC. Translated: CASSQGGASGRRNEQYF.

CDR3 sequence: CASSIDPQGGTEAFF. The CDR3 region has the DNA TGTGCCAGTAGTATAGACCCCCAGGGAGGCACTGAAGCTTTCTTT. This chain joins TRBV19 and TRBJ1-1; perhaps TRBD1 as D (5 bases). Looked up from germline, CDR1 is LNHDA and CDR2 is SQIVND (reference sequence). Trimming shortened V by 0 bases and J by 4 bases, and 12 bases separated the two germline ends. This CDR3 spans 15 amino acids.

This sequence joins TRBV4-1 and TRBJ1-5, with 9 bases that match TRBD1. The germline CDR1 and CDR2 sequences are MGHRA and YSYEKL. V gave up 2 bases and J gave up 6 bases; unmatched junction bases: 8. The CDR3 has 16 amino acids. The CDR3 is CASSQIQGAGIQPQHF. The CDR3 DNA is TGCGCCAGCAGCCAAATACAGGGGGCGGGTATTCAGCCCCAGCATTTT.

This chain's CDR3 is CAWSLYNEQFF. The CDR3 DNA reads as TGTGCCTGGAGCCTTTACAATGAGCAGTTCTTC. The V and J genes are TRBV30 and TRBJ2-1; D remains ambiguous. CDR3 length: 11 residues. Trimming removed 3 bases from V and 4 bases from J, with 4 bases in between. Per the germline V gene, CDR1 is GTSNPN and CDR2 is SVGIG (reference sequence). Using reference TRBV30 and TRBJ2-1 for the parts outside the CDR3, the full variable domain is SQTIHQWPATLVQPVGSPLSLECTVEGTSNPNLYWYRQAAGRGLQLLFYSVGIGQISSEVPQNLSASRPQDRQFILSSKKLLLSDSGFYLCAWSLYNEQFFGPGTRLTVL.

The J gene is TRBJ2-2, the V gene TRBV6-1; 13 bases map to TRBD2. CDR1 is MNHNS, CDR2 SASEGT, per germline. Trimming removed 6 bases from V and 5 bases from J; junction bases left unmatched: 3. The CDR3 runs to 15 residues. The CDR3 region has the DNA TGTGCCAGCAGAAAACTAGCGGGAGGGACCGGGGAGCTGTTTTTT. Protein product: CASRKLAGGTGELFF.